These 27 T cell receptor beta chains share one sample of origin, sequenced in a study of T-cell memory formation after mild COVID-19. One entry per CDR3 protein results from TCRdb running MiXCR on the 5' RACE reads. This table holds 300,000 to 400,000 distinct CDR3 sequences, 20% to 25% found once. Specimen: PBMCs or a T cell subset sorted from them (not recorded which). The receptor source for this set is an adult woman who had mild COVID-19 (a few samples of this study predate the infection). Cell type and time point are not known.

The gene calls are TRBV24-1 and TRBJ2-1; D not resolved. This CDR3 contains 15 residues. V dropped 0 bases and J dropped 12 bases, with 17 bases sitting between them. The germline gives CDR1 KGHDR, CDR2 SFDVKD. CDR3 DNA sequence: TGTGCCACCAGTGATTTGAGGCAGCGTCCCCCGGGGCAGTTCTTC. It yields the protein CATSDLRQRPPGQFF.

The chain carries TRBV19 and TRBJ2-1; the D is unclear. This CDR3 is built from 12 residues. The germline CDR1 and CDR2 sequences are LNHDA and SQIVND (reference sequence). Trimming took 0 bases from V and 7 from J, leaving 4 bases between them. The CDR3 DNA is TGTGCCAGTAGTATAGAGTCTAATGAGCAGTTCTTC. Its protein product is CASSIESNEQFF.

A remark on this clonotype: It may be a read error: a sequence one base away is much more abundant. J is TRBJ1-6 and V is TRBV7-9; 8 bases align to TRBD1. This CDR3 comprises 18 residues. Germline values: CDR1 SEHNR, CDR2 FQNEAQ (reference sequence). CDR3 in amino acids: CDSSSGFDRGPHNSPLHF. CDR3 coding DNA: TGTGACAGCAGCTCCGGGTTCGACAGGGGCCCCCATAATTCACCCCTCCACTTT.

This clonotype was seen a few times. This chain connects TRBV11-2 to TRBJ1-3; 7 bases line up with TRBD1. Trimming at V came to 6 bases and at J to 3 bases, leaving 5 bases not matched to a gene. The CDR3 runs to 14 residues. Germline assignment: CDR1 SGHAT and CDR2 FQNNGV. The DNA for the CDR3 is TGTGCCAGCAGTCCACAGGGGCTTGGAAACACCATATATTTT. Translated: CASSPQGLGNTIYF.

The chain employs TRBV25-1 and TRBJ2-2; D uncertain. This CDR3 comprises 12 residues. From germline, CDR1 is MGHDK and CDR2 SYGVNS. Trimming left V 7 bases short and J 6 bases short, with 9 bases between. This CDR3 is CASTEGPGELFF. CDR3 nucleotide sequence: TGTGCCAGCACCGAAGGCCCCGGGGAGCTGTTTTTT.

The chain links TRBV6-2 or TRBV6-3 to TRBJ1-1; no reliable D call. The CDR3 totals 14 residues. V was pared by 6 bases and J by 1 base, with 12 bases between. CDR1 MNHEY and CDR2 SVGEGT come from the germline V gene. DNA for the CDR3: TGTGCCAGCAGGGCCCGAATAGGGAACACTGAAGCTTTCTTT. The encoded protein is CASRARIGNTEAFF.

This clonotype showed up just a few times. The CDR3 reads CASSLAGIGNQPQHF. Written as DNA, the CDR3 is TGTGCCAGCAGCTTAGCGGGGATCGGCAATCAGCCCCAGCATTTT. The V gene is TRBV7-9, the J gene TRBJ1-5; the D is unclear. The V end was cut by 0 bases, the J end by 2 bases, with 8 bases between. Germline V gene lookup returns CDR1 SEHNR and CDR2 FQNEAQ (reference sequence). The CDR3 spans 15 residues.

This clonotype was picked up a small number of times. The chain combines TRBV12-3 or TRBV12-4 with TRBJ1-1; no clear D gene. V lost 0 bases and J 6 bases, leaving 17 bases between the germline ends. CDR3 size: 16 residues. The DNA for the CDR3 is TGTGCCAGCAGTTTAGCATTTACCGGTGGGTTTTCTGAAGCTTTCTTT. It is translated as CASSLAFTGGFSEAFF.

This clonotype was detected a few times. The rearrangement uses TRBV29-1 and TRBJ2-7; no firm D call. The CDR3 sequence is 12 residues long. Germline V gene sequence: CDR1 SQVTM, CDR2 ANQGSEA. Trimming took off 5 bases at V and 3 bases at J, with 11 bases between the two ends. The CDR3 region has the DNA TGCAGCGTTTATCAGAACCACTACGAGCAGTACTTC. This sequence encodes CSVYQNHYEQYF.

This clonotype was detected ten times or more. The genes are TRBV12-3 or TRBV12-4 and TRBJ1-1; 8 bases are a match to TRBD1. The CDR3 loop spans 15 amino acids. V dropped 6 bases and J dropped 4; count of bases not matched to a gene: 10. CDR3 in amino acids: CASRRQGSSVTEAFF. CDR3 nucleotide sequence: TGTGCCAGCAGGCGACAGGGGTCGTCGGTCACTGAAGCTTTCTTT.

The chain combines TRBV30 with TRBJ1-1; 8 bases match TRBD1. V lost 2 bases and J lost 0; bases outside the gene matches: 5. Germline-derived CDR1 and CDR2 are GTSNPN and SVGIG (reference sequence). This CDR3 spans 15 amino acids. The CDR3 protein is CAWSLQGDMNTEAFF. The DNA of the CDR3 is TGTGCCTGGAGTTTACAGGGGGACATGAACACTGAAGCTTTCTTT.

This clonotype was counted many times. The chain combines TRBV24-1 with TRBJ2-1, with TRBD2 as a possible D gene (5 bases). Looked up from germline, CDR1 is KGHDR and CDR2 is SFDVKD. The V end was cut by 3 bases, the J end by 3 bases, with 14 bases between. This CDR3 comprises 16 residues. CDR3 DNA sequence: TGTGCCACCAGTGATGGTAACCGAGGGATCTACAATGAGCAGTTCTTC. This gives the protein CATSDGNRGIYNEQFF.

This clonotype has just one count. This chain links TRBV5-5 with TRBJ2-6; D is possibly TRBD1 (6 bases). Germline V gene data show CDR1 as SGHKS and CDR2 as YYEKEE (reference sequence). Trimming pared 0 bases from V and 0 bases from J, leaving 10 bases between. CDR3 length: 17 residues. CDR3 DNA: TGTGCCAGCAGCTTGGCCTGGACAGCCTCTGGGGCCAACGTCCTGACTTTC. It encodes CASSLAWTASGANVLTF.

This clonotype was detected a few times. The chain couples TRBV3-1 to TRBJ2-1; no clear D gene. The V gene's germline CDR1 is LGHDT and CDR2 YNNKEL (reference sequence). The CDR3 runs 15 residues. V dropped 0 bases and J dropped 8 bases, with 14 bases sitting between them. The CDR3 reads CASSQERLTRDEQFF. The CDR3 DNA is TGTGCCAGCAGCCAAGAACGGCTGACTCGCGATGAGCAGTTCTTC.

CDR3 in amino acids: CASSPEGGQAYEQYF. The CDR3 region has the DNA TGTGCCAGCAGCCCCGAGGGGGGACAGGCCTACGAGCAGTACTTC. The genes are TRBV27 and TRBJ2-7, with 8 bases identical to TRBD1. Germline V lookup: CDR1 MNHEY, CDR2 SMNVEV (reference sequence). This CDR3 spans 15 amino acids. V lost 6 bases and J lost 2; bases outside the gene matches: 9.

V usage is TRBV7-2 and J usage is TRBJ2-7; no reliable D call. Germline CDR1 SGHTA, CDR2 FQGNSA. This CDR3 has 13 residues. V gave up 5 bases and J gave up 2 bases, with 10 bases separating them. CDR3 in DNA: TGTGCCAGCAGCCAACCCCCCGCCTACGAGCAGTACTTC. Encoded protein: CASSQPPAYEQYF.

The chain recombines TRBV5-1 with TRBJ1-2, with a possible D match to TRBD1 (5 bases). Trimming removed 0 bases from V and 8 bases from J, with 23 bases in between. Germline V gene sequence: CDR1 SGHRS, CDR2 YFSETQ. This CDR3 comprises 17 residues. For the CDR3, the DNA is TGCGCCAGCAGCTTGGCCGGCGGGGGAAACCCCTTGCAGGGCTACACCTTC. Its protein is CASSLAGGGNPLQGYTF.

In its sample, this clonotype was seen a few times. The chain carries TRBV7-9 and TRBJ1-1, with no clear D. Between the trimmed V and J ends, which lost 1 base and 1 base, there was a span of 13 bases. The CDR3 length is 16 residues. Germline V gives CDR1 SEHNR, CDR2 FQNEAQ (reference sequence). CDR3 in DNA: TGTGCCAGCAGCTTAGAGTCTAATCTCGGGAACACTGAAGCTTTCTTT. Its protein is CASSLESNLGNTEAFF.

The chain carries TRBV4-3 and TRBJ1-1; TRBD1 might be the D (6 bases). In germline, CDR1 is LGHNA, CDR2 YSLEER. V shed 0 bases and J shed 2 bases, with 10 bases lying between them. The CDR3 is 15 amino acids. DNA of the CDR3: TGCGCCAGCAGCCAAGAGGCAGGGGCAAACACTGAAGCTTTCTTT. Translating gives CASSQEAGANTEAFF.

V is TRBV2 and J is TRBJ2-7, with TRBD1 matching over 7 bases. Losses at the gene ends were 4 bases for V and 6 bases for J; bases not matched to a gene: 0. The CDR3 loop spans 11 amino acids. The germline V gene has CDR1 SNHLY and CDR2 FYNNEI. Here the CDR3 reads CASSGDSEQYF. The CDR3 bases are TGTGCCAGCAGTGGGGACAGCGAGCAGTACTTC.

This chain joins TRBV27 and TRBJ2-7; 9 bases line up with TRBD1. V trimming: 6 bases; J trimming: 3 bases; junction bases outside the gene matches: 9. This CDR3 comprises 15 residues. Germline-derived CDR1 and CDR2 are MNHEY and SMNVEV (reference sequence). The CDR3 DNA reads TGTGCCAGCAGGGGGACCGGGACAGGGAACTACGAGCAGTACTTC. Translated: CASRGTGTGNYEQYF.

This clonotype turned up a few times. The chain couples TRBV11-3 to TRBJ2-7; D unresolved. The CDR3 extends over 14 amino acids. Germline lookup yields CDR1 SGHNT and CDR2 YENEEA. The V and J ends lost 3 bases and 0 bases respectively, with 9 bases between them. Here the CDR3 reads CASSFASSSYEQYF. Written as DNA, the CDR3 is TGTGCCAGCAGCTTCGCCAGTAGCTCCTACGAGCAGTACTTC.

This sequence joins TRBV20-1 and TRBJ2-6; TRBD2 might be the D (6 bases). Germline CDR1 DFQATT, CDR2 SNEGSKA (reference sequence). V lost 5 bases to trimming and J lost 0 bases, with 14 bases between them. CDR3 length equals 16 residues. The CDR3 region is CSASGDAHSGANVLTF. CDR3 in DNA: TGCAGTGCTTCGGGAGACGCCCACTCTGGGGCCAACGTCCTGACTTTC.

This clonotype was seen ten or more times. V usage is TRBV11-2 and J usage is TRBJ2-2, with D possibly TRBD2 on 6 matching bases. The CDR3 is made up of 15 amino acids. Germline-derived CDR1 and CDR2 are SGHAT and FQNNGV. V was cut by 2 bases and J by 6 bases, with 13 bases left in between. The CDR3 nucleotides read TGTGCCAGCAGCTTAATCCGGGGAGGCGCCGGGGAGCTGTTTTTT. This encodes CASSLIRGGAGELFF.

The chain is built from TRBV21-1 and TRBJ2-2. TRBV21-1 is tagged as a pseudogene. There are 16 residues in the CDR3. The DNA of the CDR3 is TGTGCCAGCAGCAAAGTGCCGCTTGCGAACACCGGGGAGCTGTTTTTT. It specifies CASSKVPLANTGELFF.

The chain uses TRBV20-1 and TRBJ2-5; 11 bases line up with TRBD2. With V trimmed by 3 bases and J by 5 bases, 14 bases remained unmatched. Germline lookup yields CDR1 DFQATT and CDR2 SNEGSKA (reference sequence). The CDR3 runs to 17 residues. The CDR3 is CSASMGPVAGGRETQYF. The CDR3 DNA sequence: TGCAGTGCTAGTATGGGGCCTGTAGCGGGGGGGCGTGAGACCCAGTACTTC.

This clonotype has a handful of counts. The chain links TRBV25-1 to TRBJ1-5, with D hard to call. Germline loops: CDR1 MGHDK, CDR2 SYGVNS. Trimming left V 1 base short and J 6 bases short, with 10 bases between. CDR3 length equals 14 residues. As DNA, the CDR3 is TGTGCCAGCAGTGAATCGAGGGTACCTCAGCCCCAGCATTTT. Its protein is CASSESRVPQPQHF.